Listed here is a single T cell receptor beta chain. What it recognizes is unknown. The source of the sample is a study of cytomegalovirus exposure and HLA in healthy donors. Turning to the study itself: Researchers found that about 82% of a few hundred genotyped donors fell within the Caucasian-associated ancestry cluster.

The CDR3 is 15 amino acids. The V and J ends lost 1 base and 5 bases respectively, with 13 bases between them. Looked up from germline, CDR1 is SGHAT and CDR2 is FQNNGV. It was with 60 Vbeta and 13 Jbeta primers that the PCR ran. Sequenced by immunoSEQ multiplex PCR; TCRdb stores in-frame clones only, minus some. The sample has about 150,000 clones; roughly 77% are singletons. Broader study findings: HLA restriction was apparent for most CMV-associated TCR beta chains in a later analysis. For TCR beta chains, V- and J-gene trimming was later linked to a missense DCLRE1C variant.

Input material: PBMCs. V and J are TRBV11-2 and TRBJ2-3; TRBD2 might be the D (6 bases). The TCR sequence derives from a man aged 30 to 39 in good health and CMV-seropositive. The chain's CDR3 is CASSLGRLVQDTQYF. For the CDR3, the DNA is TGTGCCAGCAGCTTAGGTAGACTAGTTCAAGATACGCAGTATTTT.